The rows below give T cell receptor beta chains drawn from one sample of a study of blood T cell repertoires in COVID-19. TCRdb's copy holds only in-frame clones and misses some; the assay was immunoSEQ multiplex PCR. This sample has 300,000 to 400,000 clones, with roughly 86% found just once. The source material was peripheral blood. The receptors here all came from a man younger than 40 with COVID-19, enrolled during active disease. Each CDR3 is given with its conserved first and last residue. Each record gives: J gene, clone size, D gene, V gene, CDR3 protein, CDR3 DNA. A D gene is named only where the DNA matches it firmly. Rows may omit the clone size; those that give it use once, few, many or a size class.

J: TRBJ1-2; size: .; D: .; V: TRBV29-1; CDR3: CSVEQGYYGYTF; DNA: TGCAGCGTTGAACAGGGATATTATGGCTACACCTTC
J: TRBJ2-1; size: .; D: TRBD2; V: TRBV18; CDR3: CASSPPGTSFPNEQFF; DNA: TGTGCCAGCTCACCACCCGGGACTAGCTTCCCCAATGAGCAGTTCTTC
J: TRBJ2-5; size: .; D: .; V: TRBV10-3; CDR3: CAISEGRGETQYF; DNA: TGTGCCATCAGTGAGGGAAGGGGCGAGACCCAGTACTTC
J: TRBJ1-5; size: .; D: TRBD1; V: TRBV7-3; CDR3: CASSQGENQPQHF; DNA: TGTGCCAGCAGCCAGGGGGAAAATCAGCCCCAGCATTTT
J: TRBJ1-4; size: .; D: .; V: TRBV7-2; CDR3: CASSSLGGRHEKLFF; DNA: TGTGCCAGCAGCTCACTAGGGGGTCGTCATGAAAAACTGTTTTTT
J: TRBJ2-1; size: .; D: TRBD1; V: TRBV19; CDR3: CASSILGQGKYNEQFF; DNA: TGTGCCAGTAGTATACTCGGACAGGGGAAGTACAATGAGCAGTTCTTC
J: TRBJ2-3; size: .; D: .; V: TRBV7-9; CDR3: CASSLVLGAATDTQYF; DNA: TGTGCCAGCAGCTTAGTCCTAGGGGCGGCCACAGATACGCAGTATTTT
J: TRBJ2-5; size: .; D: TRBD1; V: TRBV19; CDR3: CASSFGQGQETQYF; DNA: TGTGCCAGTAGTTTCGGACAGGGACAAGAGACCCAGTACTTC
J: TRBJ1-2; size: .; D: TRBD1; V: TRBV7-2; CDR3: CASRWDRGFTSF; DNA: TGTGCCAGCAGATGGGACAGGGGCTTTACGTCCTTC
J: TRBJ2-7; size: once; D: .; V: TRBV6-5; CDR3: CASSYNYQYEQYF; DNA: TGTGCCAGCAGTTACAACTACCAGTACGAGCAGTACTTC
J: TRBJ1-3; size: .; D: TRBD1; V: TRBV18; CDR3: CASSPDRGF; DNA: TGTGCCAGCTCACCAGACAGGGGCTTT
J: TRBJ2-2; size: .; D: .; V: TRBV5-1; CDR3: CASSPGDMAMNTGELFF; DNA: TGCGCCAGCAGCCCCGGGGATATGGCCATGAACACCGGGGAGCTGTTTTTT
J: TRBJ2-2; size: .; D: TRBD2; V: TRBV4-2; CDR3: CASSQDASGSAGELFF; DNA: TGTGCCAGCAGCCAAGATGCTAGCGGGAGTGCCGGGGAGCTGTTTTTT
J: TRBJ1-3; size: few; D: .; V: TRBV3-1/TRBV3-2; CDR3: CASSSRGAEGNTIYF; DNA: TGTGCCAGCAGCTCGCGTGGAGCTGAGGGAAACACCATATATTTT
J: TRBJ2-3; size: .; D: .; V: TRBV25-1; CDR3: CASSQTRPRGGDGDTQYF; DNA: TGTGCCAGCAGTCAAACCAGACCGCGGGGTGGGGACGGGGATACGCAGTATTTT
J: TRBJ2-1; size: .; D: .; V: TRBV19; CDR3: CASSHWNEQFF; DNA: TGTGCCAGTAGCCACTGGAATGAGCAGTTCTTC
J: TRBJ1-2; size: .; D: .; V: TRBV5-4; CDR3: CASSLGGANYGYTF; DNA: TGTGCCAGCAGCTTGGGGGGGGCTAACTATGGCTACACCTTC
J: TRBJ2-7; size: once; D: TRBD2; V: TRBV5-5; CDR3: CASSLALAGAYEQYF; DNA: TGTGCCAGCAGCTTGGCCCTAGCGGGAGCCTACGAGCAGTACTTC
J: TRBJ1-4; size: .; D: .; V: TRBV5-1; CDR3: CASSPGGVNEKLFF; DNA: TGCGCCAGCAGCCCCGGAGGGGTAAATGAAAAACTGTTTTTT
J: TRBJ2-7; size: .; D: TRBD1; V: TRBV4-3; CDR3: CASSHSTGDYNEQYF; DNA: TGCGCCAGCAGCCATTCGACAGGGGATTACAACGAGCAGTACTTC
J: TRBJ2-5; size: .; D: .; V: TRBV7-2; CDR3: CASSFRRGSEETQYF; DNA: TGTGCCAGCAGCTTCCGACGGGGGAGCGAAGAGACCCAGTACTTC
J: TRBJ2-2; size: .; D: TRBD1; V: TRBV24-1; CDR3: CATSATGESIGELFF; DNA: TGTGCCACCAGTGCGACAGGGGAAAGTATCGGGGAGCTGTTTTTT
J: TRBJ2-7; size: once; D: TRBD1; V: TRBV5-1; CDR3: CASNSPLNAGQDYEQYF; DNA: TGCGCCAGCAATAGCCCCCTGAACGCGGGACAGGACTACGAGCAGTACTTC
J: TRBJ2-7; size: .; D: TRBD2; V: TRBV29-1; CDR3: CSVVELAGAQYF; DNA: TGCAGCGTTGTTGAGTTAGCGGGTGCTCAGTACTTC
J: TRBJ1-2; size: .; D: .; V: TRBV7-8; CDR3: CASSLGPEYYGYTF; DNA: TGTGCCAGCAGCTTAGGGCCAGAATACTATGGCTACACCTTC
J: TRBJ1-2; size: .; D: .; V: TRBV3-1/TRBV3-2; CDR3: CASSHPRGYTF; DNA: TGTGCCAGCAGCCATCCCCGGGGCTACACCTTC
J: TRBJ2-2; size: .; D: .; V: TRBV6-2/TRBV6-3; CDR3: CASSYSALEGGRTGELFF; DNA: TGTGCCAGCAGTTACTCGGCTCTGGAGGGAGGACGAACCGGGGAGCTGTTTTTT
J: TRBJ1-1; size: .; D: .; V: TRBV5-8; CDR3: CASRREWVADFTEAFF; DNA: TGTGCCAGCAGACGTGAGTGGGTGGCCGACTTCACTGAAGCTTTCTTT
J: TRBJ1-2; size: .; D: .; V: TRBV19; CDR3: CASSITGLANYGYTF; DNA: TGTGCCAGTAGTATAACCGGCCTAGCTAACTATGGCTACACCTTC
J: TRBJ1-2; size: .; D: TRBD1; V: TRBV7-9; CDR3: CASSAQGPAHGYTF; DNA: TGTGCCAGCAGCGCACAGGGGCCGGCTCATGGCTACACCTTC
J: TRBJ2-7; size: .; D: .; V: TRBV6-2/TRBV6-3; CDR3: CASSPTGTYEQYF; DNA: TGTGCCAGCAGCCCCACAGGGACCTACGAGCAGTACTTC
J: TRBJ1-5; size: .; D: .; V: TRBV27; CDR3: CASSGGVGGQPQHF; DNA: TGTGCCAGCAGTGGGGGGGTAGGTGGTCAGCCCCAGCATTTT
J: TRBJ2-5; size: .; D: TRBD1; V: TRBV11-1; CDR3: CASSPGDRGETQYF; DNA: TGTGCCAGCAGCCCCGGGGACAGGGGGGAGACCCAGTACTTC
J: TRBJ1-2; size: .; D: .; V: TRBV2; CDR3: CASSEILGSDGYTF; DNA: TGTGCCAGCAGTGAGATATTGGGCAGTGATGGCTACACCTTC
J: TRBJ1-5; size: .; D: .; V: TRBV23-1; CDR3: CASSPGIDSNQPQHF; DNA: TGCGCCAGCAGCCCAGGGATAGATAGCAATCAGCCCCAGCATTTT
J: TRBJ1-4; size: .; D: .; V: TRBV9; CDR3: CASSVAGETNEKLFF; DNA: TGTGCCAGCAGCGTAGCGGGGGAAACTAATGAAAAACTGTTTTTT
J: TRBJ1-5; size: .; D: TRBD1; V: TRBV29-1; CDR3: CSVSDRGSNQPQHF; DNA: TGCAGCGTCTCCGACAGGGGGAGCAATCAGCCCCAGCATTTT
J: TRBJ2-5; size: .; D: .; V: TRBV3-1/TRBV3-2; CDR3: CASSQVKGEARETQYF; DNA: TGTGCCAGCAGCCAAGTAAAGGGAGAGGCCAGGGAGACCCAGTACTTC
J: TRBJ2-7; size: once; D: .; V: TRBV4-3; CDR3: CASSQAIMDSSYEQYF; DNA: TGCGCCAGCAGCCAGGCTATTATGGACAGTTCCTACGAGCAGTACTTC
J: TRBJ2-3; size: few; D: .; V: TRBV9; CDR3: CASSVAGADTQYF; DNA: TGTGCCAGCAGCGTAGCAGGCGCAGATACGCAGTATTTT
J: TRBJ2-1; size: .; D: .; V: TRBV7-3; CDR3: CASSPTGIRYNEQFF; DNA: TGTGCCAGCAGCCCTACAGGGATTAGGTACAATGAGCAGTTCTTC
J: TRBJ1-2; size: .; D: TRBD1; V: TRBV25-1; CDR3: CASSDRGQGNYGYTF; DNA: TGTGCCAGCAGTGATAGGGGACAGGGGAACTATGGCTACACCTTC
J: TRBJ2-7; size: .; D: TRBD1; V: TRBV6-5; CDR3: CASSLNRGPDEQYF; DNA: TGTGCCAGCAGTTTGAACAGGGGGCCGGACGAGCAGTACTTC
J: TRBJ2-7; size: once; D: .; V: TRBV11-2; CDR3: CASSLVRTSSYEQYF; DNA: TGTGCCAGCAGCTTAGTGAGGACAAGCTCCTACGAGCAGTACTTC
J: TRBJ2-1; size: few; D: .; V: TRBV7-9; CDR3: CASSRISGTTYNEQFF; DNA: TGTGCCAGCAGTCGCATTTCCGGGACAACATACAATGAGCAGTTCTTC
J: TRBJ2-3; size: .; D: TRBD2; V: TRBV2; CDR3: CASSEARASGSADTQYF; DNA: TGTGCCAGCAGTGAAGCACGTGCTAGCGGGTCCGCAGATACGCAGTATTTT
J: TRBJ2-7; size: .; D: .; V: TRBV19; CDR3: CASSITTDYEQYF; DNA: TGTGCCAGTAGTATTACGACAGACTACGAGCAGTACTTC
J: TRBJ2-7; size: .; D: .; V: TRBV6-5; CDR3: CASSYSKSSSYEQYF; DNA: TGTGCCAGCAGTTACTCGAAGTCCAGTTCCTACGAGCAGTACTTC
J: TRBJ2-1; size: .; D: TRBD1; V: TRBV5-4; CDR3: CASSPGQGANEQFF; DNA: TGTGCCAGCAGCCCCGGACAGGGGGCGAATGAGCAGTTCTTC
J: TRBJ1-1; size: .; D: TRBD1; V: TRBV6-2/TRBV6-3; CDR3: CASSYSLTGTRLSGTEAFF; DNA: TGTGCCAGCAGTTACTCCCTGACAGGGACCCGCCTTTCGGGCACTGAAGCTTTCTTT
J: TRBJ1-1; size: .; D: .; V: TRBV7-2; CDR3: CASSPGGMNTEAFF; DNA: TGTGCCAGCAGCCCCGGGGGGATGAACACTGAAGCTTTCTTT
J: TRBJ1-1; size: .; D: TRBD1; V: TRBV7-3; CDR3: CASSSQGGTEAFF; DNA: TGTGCCAGCAGTTCACAGGGGGGCACTGAAGCTTTCTTT
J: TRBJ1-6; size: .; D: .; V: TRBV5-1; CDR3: CASSLYSTNSPLHF; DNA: TGCGCCAGCAGCTTGTACAGTACTAATTCACCCCTCCACTTT
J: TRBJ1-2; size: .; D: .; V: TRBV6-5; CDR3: CASSYSQQNYGYTF; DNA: TGTGCCAGCAGTTACTCTCAACAGAACTATGGCTACACCTTC